This paragraph reports one T cell receptor (beta chain). The target of this receptor is not known. No base quality information exists; no much larger clone differs at one position. The library was prepared using 5' RACE. The reads were generated on an Illumina HiSeq 2500. A second PCR of 7 to 11 cycles was performed with a sample-barcoded 5' primer and a J-beta primer mix. Each TCR beta cDNA molecule received a unique molecular identifier from a template-switch 5' adaptor carrying 12 random nucleotides. At least 3 million CDR3-containing paired-end reads were obtained from each sample. All of the RNA was converted into first-strand cDNA using the Mint cDNA synthesis kit, with a TRBC-specific oligonucleotide serving as the primer. After uracil-DNA glycosylase treatment, a first 18-cycle PCR used universal primers M1SS and BC2_uni_R on all cDNA. The authors' pipeline ran thus. Each sample was normalized by randomly selecting 1 million high-quality reads, each carrying a distinct molecular identifier. Instead of being binned into consensus sequences, reads with shared molecular identifiers were discarded. MiTCR, with a Q25 quality threshold and the strictest error-elimination algorithm, was used for CDR3 identification, clonotype clustering and error correction. Lower-bound total TCR beta diversity was estimated with a nonparametric unseen species model using Euler transformation. The public reads were reanalyzed by TCRdb: fastp trimming at Q25, MiXCR alignment, in-frame beta chains only. A single entry per CDR3 protein holds the most common genes and DNA from its merged rows. Here the V and J calls rest on TCRdb's processing, not on the authors' analysis. The sample contains around 990,000 distinct CDR3 sequences, 30% to 40% of them found a single time. The ten biggest clones cover about an eighth of the sample.

The germline V gene encodes CDR1 SGDLS and CDR2 YYNGEE. Its CDR3 holds 16 amino acids, cysteine through phenylalanine. Here the CDR3 DNA is all that survives: 48 bases in frame from base 1. The junction shows trimming of 4 bases on V and 2 bases on J, plus 17 bases between the germline ends. Systemically healthy Caucasian individuals from Russia, over 30 in total and aged roughly 6 to 100 years, were included as donors. Each donor gave about 9.8 milliliters of peripheral blood, drawn into EDTA-treated Vacutainer tubes. PBMCs were isolated by Ficoll-Paque density-gradient centrifugation, with at least 7 million obtained per sample. Total RNA, at least 6 micrograms per sample, was extracted from PBMCs with Trizol reagent. Naive CD45RAhigh/CD27high T cell percentages were measured by flow cytometry on a PBMC aliquot from every donor. This specimen comes from a study of blood T cells in healthy people across ages (dated by TCRdb to the mid-2010s). Some background on the complete study: In model experiments, template switching captured roughly one uniquely barcoded TCR beta cDNA molecule for every two T cells. To track age-related changes in TCR beta repertoire diversity, the study relied on deep sequencing normalized with unique cDNA molecular identifiers. Four age groups were formed from the donors: young (average roughly 15 years), middle-aged (just under 40), aged (approximately 60) and long-lived (about 75). To avoid experimental bias, donors of different ages were spread randomly across the sequencing lanes. Two additional independent replicas of 1 million unique cDNA reads from the same blood draw were analyzed for two donors (one aged 18 to 30 and one aged 80 or older). The paper's findings and limits, for the study overall: Compared with the aged group, the long-lived group had more naive CD4+ T cells, fewer expanded clones and increased TCR diversity, a pattern suggesting age selection. As age increased, observed TCR beta diversity per million T cells dropped in a roughly linear way, and a significant reduction was already evident by age 40. Since profiling was done on bulk unsorted PBMCs, naive and antigen-experienced compartments could not be conclusively compared. Observed TCR beta diversity correlated strongly with the percentage of naive T cells measured by flow cytometry. Estimates of total diversity from one million sequenced T cells were regarded as lower bounds and underestimates. The CMV infection status of donors was not known, potentially confounding age-related changes in expanded clonotypes.

The TCR was taken from a man aged 18 to 29 in good health. The rearranged chain carries TRBV9 and TRBJ2-3; no D gene call is confident. Sequenced sample: blood. At the DNA level, the sequence is TGTGCCAGCAGCCCACACTCGAAATTATCCACAGATACGCAGTATTTT. It encodes CASSPHSKLSTDTQYF.